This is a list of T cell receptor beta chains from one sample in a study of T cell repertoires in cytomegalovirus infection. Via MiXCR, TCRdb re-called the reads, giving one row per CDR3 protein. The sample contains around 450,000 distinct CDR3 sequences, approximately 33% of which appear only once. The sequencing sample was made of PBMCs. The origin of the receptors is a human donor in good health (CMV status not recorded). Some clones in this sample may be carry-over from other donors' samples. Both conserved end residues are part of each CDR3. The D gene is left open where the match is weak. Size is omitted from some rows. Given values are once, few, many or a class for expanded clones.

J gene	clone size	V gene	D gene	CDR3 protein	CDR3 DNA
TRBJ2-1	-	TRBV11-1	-	CASSLVDRAGYNEQFF	TGTGCCAGCAGCTTAGTGGACAGAGCGGGTTACAATGAGCAGTTCTTC
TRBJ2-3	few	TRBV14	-	CASSPSVASSQDTQYF	TGTGCCAGCAGCCCCTCGGTGGCTAGCTCTCAAGATACGCAGTATTTT
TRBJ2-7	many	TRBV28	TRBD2	CASSFGDYYEQYF	TGTGCCAGCAGTTTCGGGGACTACTACGAGCAGTACTTC
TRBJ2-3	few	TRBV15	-	CATSRVWGDTQYF	TGTGCCACCAGCAGAGTCTGGGGAGATACGCAGTATTTT
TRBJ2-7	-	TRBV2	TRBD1	CASSQDRASSYEQYF	TGTGCCAGCAGCCAGGACAGGGCGAGCTCCTACGAGCAGTACTTC
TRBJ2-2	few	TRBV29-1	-	CSVGGRNTGELFF	TGCAGCGTTGGGGGCCGGAACACCGGGGAGCTGTTTTTT
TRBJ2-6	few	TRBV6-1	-	CASSSGAGAISSGANVLTF	TGTGCCAGCAGCTCCGGAGCAGGGGCTATTAGCTCTGGGGCCAACGTCCTGACTTTT
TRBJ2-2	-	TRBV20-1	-	CSARDLPGELFF	TGCAGTGCTAGAGATCTTCCCGGGGAGCTGTTTTTT
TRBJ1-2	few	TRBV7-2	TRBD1	CASSLRQGGRSNYGYTF	TGTGCCAGCAGCCTCAGACAGGGAGGCCGTTCTAACTATGGCTACACCTTC
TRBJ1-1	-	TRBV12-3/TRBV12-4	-	CASSLWFRDPMNTEAFF	TGTGCCAGCAGTTTATGGTTCAGGGACCCAATGAACACTGAAGCTTTCTTT
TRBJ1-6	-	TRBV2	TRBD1	CASRGTDNSPLHF	TGTGCCAGCAGGGGGACAGATAATTCACCCCTCCACTTT
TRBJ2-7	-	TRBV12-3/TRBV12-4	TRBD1	CASSLSEGGIYEQYF	TGTGCCAGCAGTTTATCTGAAGGGGGCATTTACGAGCAGTACTTC
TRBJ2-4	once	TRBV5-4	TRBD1	CASSSGQGKNIQYF	TGTGCCAGCAGCTCTGGACAGGGCAAAAACATTCAGTACTTC
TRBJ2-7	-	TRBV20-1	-	CSANARSENYEQYF	TGCAGTGCTAATGCCCGTTCCGAGAATTACGAGCAGTACTTC
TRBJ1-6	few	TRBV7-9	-	CASSLVAGNNSPLHF	TGTGCCAGCAGCTTAGTGGCAGGGAATAATTCACCCCTCCACTTT
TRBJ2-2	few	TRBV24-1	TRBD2	CATSDLLAGGNTGELFF	TGTGCCACCAGTGATTTGCTGGCGGGGGGTAACACCGGGGAGCTGTTTTTT
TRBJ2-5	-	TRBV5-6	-	CSSSLAGRGQETQYF	TGTTCCAGCAGCTTGGCAGGAAGGGGGCAAGAGACCCAGTACTTC
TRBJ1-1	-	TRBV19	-	CASSIRPTSSGNTEAFF	TGTGCCAGTAGTATTCGTCCGACATCCTCGGGCAACACTGAAGCTTTCTTT
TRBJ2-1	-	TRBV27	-	CASSLAGHYNEQFF	TGTGCCAGCAGCCTCGCAGGGCACTACAATGAGCAGTTCTTC
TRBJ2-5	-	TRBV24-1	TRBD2	CATSDFGTSGQETKYF	TGTGCAACCAGTGATTTTGGGACTAGCGGGCAAGAGACCAAGTACTTC
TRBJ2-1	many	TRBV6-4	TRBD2	CASSELAGGNNEQFF	TGTGCCAGCAGTGAACTAGCGGGGGGCAACAATGAGCAGTTCTTC
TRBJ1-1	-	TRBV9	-	CASSVGATVNTEAFF	TGTGCCAGCAGCGTAGGCGCCACGGTGAACACTGAAGCTTTCTTT
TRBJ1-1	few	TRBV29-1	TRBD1	CSVRTGRTEAFF	TGCAGCGTCCGGACAGGGAGGACTGAAGCTTTCTTT
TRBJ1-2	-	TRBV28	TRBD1	CAIHLTGSFYGYTF	TGTGCCATACACTTGACAGGGTCTTTCTATGGCTACACCTTC
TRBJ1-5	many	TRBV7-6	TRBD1	CASSSAPGTASNQPQHF	TGTGCCAGCAGCTCAGCTCCGGGGACAGCGAGCAATCAGCCCCAGCATTTT
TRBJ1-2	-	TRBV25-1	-	CASSVQGKYTF	TGTGCCAGCAGTGTACAGGGTAAATACACCTTC
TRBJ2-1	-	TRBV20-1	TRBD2	CSAPSGGYNEQFF	TGCAGTGCCCCTAGCGGGGGTTACAATGAGCAGTTCTTC
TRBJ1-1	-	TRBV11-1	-	CASSPRGALMNTEAFF	TGTGCCAGCAGCCCACGGGGGGCTCTTATGAACACTGAAGCTTTCTTT
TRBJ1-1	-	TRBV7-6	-	CASKQGGGFAEAFF	TGTGCCAGTAAGCAGGGAGGGGGGTTCGCTGAAGCTTTCTTT
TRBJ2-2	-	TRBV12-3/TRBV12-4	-	CASSLARGNTGELFF	TGTGCCAGCAGTTTAGCTCGGGGAAACACCGGGGAGCTGTTTTTT
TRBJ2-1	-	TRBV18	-	CASSPPRAGAPQYEQFF	TGTGCCAGCTCACCACCGCGGGCGGGGGCCCCCCAGTATGAGCAGTTCTTC
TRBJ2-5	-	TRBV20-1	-	CSTVEFGETQYF	TGCAGCACAGTTGAATTCGGAGAGACCCAGTACTTC
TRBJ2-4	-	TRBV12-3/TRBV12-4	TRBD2	CANSLSGIAKNIQYF	TGTGCCAACAGTTTAAGCGGGATAGCCAAAAACATTCAGTACTTC
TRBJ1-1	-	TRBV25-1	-	CASGGSGGGTEAFF	TGTGCCAGCGGGGGATCGGGAGGGGGCACTGAAGCTTTCTTT
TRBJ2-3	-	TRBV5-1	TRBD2	CASSSRTSGGPEADTQYF	TGCGCCAGCAGCTCCCGGACTAGCGGGGGACCTGAGGCCGATACGCAGTATTTT
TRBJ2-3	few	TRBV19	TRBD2	CASSATSGGADTQYF	TGTGCCAGTAGTGCAACTAGCGGGGGGGCAGATACGCAGTATTTT
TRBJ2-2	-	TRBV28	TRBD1	CASSFTRGLTGELFF	TGTGCCAGCAGTTTTACGAGGGGGCTCACCGGGGAGCTGTTTTTT
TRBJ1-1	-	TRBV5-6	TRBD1	CASSLPGGGRTEAFF	TGTGCCAGCAGCTTACCAGGGGGAGGTAGAACTGAAGCTTTCTTT
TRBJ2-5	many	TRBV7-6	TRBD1	CASSQKTTGVQETQYF	TGTGCCAGCAGCCAAAAGACGACAGGGGTCCAAGAGACCCAGTACTTC
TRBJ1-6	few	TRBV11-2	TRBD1	CASSGRTGVSSSYNSPLHF	TGTGCCAGCAGCGGACGGACAGGTGTCTCGAGCTCCTATAATTCACCCCTCCACTTT
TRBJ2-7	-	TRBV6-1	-	CANSVDRFYEQYF	TGTGCCAACAGTGTTGACCGATTCTACGAGCAGTACTTC
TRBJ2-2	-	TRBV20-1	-	CSARDKTSVGDTGELFF	TGCAGTGCTAGAGATAAGACTAGTGTGGGGGACACCGGGGAGCTGTTTTTT
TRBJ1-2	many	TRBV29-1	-	CSATGPTGIYGYTF	TGCAGCGCAACGGGGCCGACCGGGATCTATGGCTACACCTTC
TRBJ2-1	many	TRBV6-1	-	CASSKQGLGSYNEQFF	TGTGCCAGCAGTAAACAGGGTTTGGGCTCCTACAATGAGCAGTTCTTC
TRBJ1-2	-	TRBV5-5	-	CASSREDGPYGYTF	TGTGCCAGCAGCCGAGAGGACGGTCCCTATGGCTACACCTTC
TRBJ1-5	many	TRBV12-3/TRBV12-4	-	CASSLASGDSNQPQHF	TGTGCCAGCAGTTTAGCCTCCGGAGATAGCAATCAGCCCCAGCATTTT
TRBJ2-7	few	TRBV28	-	CASSPGTEHSYEQYF	TGTGCCAGCAGTCCCGGGACTGAACATTCCTACGAGCAGTACTTC
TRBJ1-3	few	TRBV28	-	CASSLFQGPSGNTIYF	TGTGCCAGCAGTTTATTCCAGGGGCCCTCTGGAAACACCATATATTTT
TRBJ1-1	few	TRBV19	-	CASSIVPEGTEAFF	TGTGCCAGTAGTATAGTTCCCGAAGGGACTGAAGCTTTCTTT
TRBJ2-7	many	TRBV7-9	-	CASSFGQPSYEQYF	TGTGCCAGCAGCTTTGGACAGCCGTCCTACGAGCAGTACTTC
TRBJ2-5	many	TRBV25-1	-	CASRLDRKETQYF	TGTGCCAGCCGTCTCGACAGAAAAGAGACCCAGTACTTC
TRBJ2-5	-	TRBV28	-	CASCGQTQETQYF	TGTGCCAGCTGCGGACAGACCCAAGAGACCCAGTACTTC
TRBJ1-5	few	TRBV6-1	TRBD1	CASSSTGQFNQPQHF	TGTGCCAGCAGCTCTACGGGACAGTTCAATCAGCCCCAGCATTTT
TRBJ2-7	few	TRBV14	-	CASSYRAGYEQYF	TGTGCCAGCAGCTACCGGGCTGGATACGAGCAGTACTTC
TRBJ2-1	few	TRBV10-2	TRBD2	CASRIAGGRNNEQFF	TGCGCCAGCAGAATAGCGGGGGGGCGGAACAATGAGCAGTTCTTC
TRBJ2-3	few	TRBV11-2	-	CASRGGRRTDTQYF	TGTGCCAGCAGGGGGGGGCGCCGCACAGATACGCAGTATTTT
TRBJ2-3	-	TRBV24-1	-	CATSQRVHTGTQYF	TGTGCCACCTCTCAGCGGGTTCACACAGGTACGCAGTATTTT
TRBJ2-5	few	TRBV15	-	CATSLGGRGKTQYF	TGTGCCACCAGCCTGGGGGGGCGCGGGAAGACCCAGTACTTC
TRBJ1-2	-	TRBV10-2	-	CASSEAGGLYGYTF	TGCGCCAGCAGTGAGGCCGGGGGACTCTATGGCTACACCTTC